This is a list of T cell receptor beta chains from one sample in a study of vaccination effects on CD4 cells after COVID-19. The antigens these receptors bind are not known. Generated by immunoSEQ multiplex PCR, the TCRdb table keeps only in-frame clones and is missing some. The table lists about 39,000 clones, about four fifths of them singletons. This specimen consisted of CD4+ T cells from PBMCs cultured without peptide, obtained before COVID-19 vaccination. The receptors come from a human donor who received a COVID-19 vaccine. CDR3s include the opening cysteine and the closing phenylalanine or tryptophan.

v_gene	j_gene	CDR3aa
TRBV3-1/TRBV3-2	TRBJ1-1	CARKGEDEAFF
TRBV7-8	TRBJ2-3	CASSLARLTPGQGIRDTQYF
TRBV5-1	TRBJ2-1	CASSLGTGQMEQFF
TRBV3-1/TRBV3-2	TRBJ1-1	CASSFEGLGTEAFF
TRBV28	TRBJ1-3	CASSLVPGSGNTIYF
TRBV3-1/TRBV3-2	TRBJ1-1	CASSQKGRTEAFF
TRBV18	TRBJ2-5	CASSELFTSYQETQYF
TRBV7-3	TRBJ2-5	CASSLDRNQETQYF
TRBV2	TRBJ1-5	CASTGGANQPQHF
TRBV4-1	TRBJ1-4	CASRKLGRDEKLFF
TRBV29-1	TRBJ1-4	CSVGAGGGEKLFF
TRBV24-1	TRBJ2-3	CATSDPGGVSTDTQYF